Only a few counts were recorded for the clone carrying this T cell receptor (beta chain). What it binds is not known. A second about 6 to 12 cycle PCR used barcoded and J-beta primers. From the 5' RACE reads, TCRdb called clonotypes with MiXCR, one entry per CDR3 protein. The table shows roughly 1.9 million distinct CDR3 sequences, with about two fifths occurring only once. Germline V CDR1 and CDR2: MGHRA, YSYEKL. The CDR3 consists of 17 residues. J gave up 5 bases and V 2 bases, and 13 bases lay outside the gene matches. This specimen belongs to a study of blood T cells in healthy people across ages. Study results and caveats: Estimates of diversity drawn from one million T cells were considered underestimates.

No fewer than 7 million PBMCs went into each sample. The receptor comes from a human donor in good health. V gene TRBV4-1 combines with J gene TRBJ2-3; the match to TRBD1 covers 7 bases. Sequencing was done on a sample of blood. This CDR3 reads CASSQPLDRPAKDTQYF. The CDR3 DNA reads as TGCGCCAGCAGCCAACCCCTGGACAGGCCAGCAAAAGATACGCAGTATTTT.